A selection of T cell receptor beta chains follows, all from one sample in a study of cytomegalovirus exposure and HLA in healthy donors. Profiled with immunoSEQ multiplex PCR; TCRdb holds only in-frame clones, not every one. The repertoire holds more than 150,000 clones, with approximately 82% as singletons. The sequencing sample was made of PBMCs. These receptors were collected from a woman aged 25 to 39 in good health and CMV-seronegative. Each CDR3 is given with its conserved first and last residue. D genes are given only for firm matches.

V gene: TRBV9; D gene: TRBD2; J gene: TRBJ2-7; CDR3 protein: CASSVLAANYEQYF
V gene: TRBV6-5; D gene: TRBD1; J gene: TRBJ2-3; CDR3 protein: CASRTQGYNTDTQYF
V gene: TRBV28; D gene: NA; J gene: TRBJ2-5; CDR3 protein: CASRSNPDTRVTQYF
V gene: TRBV19; D gene: NA; J gene: TRBJ2-1; CDR3 protein: CASCRSPQIGEQFF
V gene: TRBV6-5; D gene: NA; J gene: TRBJ1-2; CDR3 protein: CASSYRGTEAYGYTF
V gene: TRBV27; D gene: NA; J gene: TRBJ2-2; CDR3 protein: CASSFWGVGTGELFF
V gene: TRBV6-6; D gene: TRBD1; J gene: TRBJ1-5; CDR3 protein: CASSSSTGGRQPQHF
V gene: TRBV2; D gene: NA; J gene: TRBJ1-2; CDR3 protein: CASSEDRGSGYTF
V gene: TRBV27; D gene: NA; J gene: TRBJ2-7; CDR3 protein: CASSGSPGAPVYEQYF
V gene: TRBV28; D gene: NA; J gene: TRBJ2-7; CDR3 protein: CASSKPRGTSYEQYF
V gene: TRBV10-3; D gene: NA; J gene: TRBJ1-3; CDR3 protein: CAISLLRRGRVDTIYF
V gene: TRBV7-9; D gene: NA; J gene: TRBJ1-3; CDR3 protein: CASSLQAGLGNTIYF
V gene: TRBV27; D gene: NA; J gene: TRBJ2-3; CDR3 protein: CASSFRVLSTDTQYF
V gene: TRBV2; D gene: TRBD1; J gene: TRBJ2-2; CDR3 protein: CAGTGDPTGELFF
V gene: TRBV19; D gene: NA; J gene: TRBJ1-5; CDR3 protein: CASSPLPPQPQHF
V gene: TRBV18; D gene: NA; J gene: TRBJ2-5; CDR3 protein: CASSLETVQETQYF
V gene: TRBV27; D gene: NA; J gene: TRBJ2-7; CDR3 protein: CATSPGLADEQYF
V gene: TRBV5-1; D gene: TRBD1; J gene: TRBJ2-3; CDR3 protein: CASSVGTGYADTQYF
V gene: TRBV2; D gene: NA; J gene: TRBJ1-2; CDR3 protein: CASSEGGLVYGYTF
V gene: TRBV19; D gene: TRBD1; J gene: TRBJ2-7; CDR3 protein: CASSIGTGGEQYF
V gene: TRBV21-1; D gene: NA; J gene: TRBJ2-1; CDR3 protein: CASSKWTGREQFF
V gene: TRBV29-1; D gene: TRBD1; J gene: TRBJ2-7; CDR3 protein: CSVVQGEQYF
V gene: TRBV5-1; D gene: TRBD1; J gene: TRBJ1-1; CDR3 protein: CASSLVSGQGVGNTEAFF
V gene: TRBV9; D gene: NA; J gene: TRBJ2-4; CDR3 protein: CASSSETGCQYF
V gene: TRBV28; D gene: TRBD2; J gene: TRBJ2-2; CDR3 protein: CASGRLAGGTGELFF
V gene: TRBV23-1; D gene: NA; J gene: TRBJ2-6; CDR3 protein: CASRFQGFCNWANVLTF
V gene: TRBV4-2; D gene: TRBD2; J gene: TRBJ2-7; CDR3 protein: CASSQVRESSSGSLGGLPPYEQYF
V gene: TRBV9; D gene: NA; J gene: TRBJ1-1; CDR3 protein: CASSVSLESTEAFF
V gene: TRBV18; D gene: TRBD1; J gene: TRBJ2-7; CDR3 protein: CASSPGQGWTYEQYF
V gene: TRBV2; D gene: NA; J gene: TRBJ2-3; CDR3 protein: CAGSENTDTQYF